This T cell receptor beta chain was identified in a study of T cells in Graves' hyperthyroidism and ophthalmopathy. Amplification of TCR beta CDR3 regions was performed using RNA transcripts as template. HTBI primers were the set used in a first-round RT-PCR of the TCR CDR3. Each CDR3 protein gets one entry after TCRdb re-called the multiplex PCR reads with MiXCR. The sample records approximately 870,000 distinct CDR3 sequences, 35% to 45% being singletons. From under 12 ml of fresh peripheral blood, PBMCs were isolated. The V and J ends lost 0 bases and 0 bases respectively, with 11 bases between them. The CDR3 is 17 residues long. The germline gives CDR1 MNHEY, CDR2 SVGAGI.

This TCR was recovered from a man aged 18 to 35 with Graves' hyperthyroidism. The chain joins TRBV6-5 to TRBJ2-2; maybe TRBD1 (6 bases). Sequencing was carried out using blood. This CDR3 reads CASSYSLQGPNTGELFF. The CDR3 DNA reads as TGTGCCAGCAGTTACTCCCTACAGGGACCGAACACCGGGGAGCTGTTTTTT.